The T cell receptor (beta chain) under discussion was sequenced for a study of identical twins. The CDR3 runs to 13 residues. Germline CDR1 PRHDT, CDR2 FYEKMQ (reference sequence). The V and J ends lost 2 bases and 6 bases respectively, with 11 bases between them. Each CDR3 protein is one row after TCRdb ran MiXCR on the 5' RACE reads. The sample lists about 480,000 distinct CDR3 sequences, about 14% occurring once. Findings and caveats of the study: Twins' excess sharing was less marked for out-of-frame beta sequences. Some out-of-frame alpha sequences were shared by twins, and these showed excess low generation probability.

This clonotype was seen at least ten times. Its antigen is as yet unknown. The sample also formed part of further work on yellow fever vaccine responses in identical twins.

The receptor was derived from a woman aged 18 to 35 in good health. This chain uses TRBV13 with TRBJ2-7; tentatively, D is TRBD1 (6 bases). Source material: CD4+ T cells sorted from blood. The CDR3 reads CASSLQGMGEQYF. The CDR3 bases are TGTGCCAGCAGCTTACAGGGGATGGGCGAGCAGTACTTC.